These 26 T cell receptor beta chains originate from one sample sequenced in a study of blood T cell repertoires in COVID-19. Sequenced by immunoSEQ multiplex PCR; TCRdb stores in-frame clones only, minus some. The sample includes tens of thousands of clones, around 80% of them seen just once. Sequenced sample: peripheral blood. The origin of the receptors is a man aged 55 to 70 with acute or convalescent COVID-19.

This CDR3 is CASSQQQGKWPQHF. The CDR3 DNA follows: TGTGCCAGCAGCCAACAACAGGGGAAGTGGCCCCAGCATTTT. The chain uses TRBV3-1 (or the pseudogene TRBV3-2) and TRBJ1-5; 7 bases map to TRBD1. CDR1 and CDR2 (germline): LGHDT, YNNKEL (reference sequence). The CDR3 sequence is 14 residues long. Germline trimming cut 2 bases from V and 9 bases from J; bases unmatched to any gene: 7.

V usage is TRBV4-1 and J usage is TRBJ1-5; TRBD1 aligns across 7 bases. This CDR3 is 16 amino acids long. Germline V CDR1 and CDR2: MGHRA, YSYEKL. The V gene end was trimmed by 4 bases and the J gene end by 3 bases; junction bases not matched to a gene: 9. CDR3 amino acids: CASSRTGTVYNQPQHF. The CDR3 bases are TGCGCCAGCAGCCGTACCGGGACAGTGTACAATCAGCCCCAGCATTTT.

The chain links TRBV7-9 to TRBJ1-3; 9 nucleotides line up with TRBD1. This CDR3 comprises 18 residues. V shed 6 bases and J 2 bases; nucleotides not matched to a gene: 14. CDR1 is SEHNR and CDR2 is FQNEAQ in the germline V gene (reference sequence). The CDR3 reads CASSNPAPGQGTGNTIYF. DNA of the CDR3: TGTGCCAGCAGTAATCCTGCGCCGGGACAGGGTACTGGAAACACCATATATTTT.

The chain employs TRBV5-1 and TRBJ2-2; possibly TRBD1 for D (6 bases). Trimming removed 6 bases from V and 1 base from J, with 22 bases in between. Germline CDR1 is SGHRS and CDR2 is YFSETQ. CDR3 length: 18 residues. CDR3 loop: CASTQSLLGTLNTGELFF. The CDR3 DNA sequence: TGCGCCAGCACCCAAAGTCTCCTGGGGACACTGAACACCGGGGAGCTGTTTTTT.

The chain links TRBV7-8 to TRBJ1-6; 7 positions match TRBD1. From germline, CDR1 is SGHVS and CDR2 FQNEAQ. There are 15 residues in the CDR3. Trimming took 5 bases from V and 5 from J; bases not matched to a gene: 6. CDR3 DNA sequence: TGTGCCAGCAGCCCCCCCAGGGGGAATAATTCACCCCTCCACTTT. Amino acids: CASSPPRGNNSPLHF.

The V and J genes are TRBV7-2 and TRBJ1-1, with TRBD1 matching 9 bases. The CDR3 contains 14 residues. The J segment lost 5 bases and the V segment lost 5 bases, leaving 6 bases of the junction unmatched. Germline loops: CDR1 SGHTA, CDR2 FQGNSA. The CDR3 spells CASSQHRGQTEAFF. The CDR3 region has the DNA TGTGCCAGCAGCCAACACAGGGGGCAGACTGAAGCTTTCTTT. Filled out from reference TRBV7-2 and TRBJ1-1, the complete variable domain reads GAGVSQSPSNKVTEKGKDVELRCDPISGHTALYWYRQSLGQGLEFLIYFQGNSAPDKSGLPSDRFSAERTGGSVSTLTIQRTQQEDSAVYLCASSQHRGQTEAFFGQGTRLTVV.

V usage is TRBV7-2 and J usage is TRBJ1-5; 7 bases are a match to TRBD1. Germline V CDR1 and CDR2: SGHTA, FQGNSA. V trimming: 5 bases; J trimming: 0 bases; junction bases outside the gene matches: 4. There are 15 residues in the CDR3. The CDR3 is CASSRQGDSNQPQHF. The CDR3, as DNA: TGTGCCAGCAGCAGACAGGGAGATAGCAATCAGCCCCAGCATTTT.

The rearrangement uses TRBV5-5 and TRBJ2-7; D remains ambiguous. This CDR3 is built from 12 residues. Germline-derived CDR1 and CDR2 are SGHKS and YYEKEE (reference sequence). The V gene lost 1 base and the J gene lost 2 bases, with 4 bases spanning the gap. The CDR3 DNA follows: TGTGCCAGCAGCTTGCCTACCTACGAGCAGTACGTC. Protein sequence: CASSLPTYEQYV.

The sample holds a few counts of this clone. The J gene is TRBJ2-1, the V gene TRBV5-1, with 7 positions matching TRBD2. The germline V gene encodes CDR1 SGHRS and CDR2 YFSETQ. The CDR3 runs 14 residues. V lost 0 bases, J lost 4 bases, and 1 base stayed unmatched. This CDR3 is CASSLDGGYNEQFF. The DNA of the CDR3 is TGCGCCAGCAGCTTGGACGGGGGGTACAATGAGCAGTTCTTC. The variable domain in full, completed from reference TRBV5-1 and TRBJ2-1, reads KAGVTQTPRYLIKTRGQQVTLSCSPISGHRSVSWYQQTPGQGLQFLFEYFSETQRNKGNFPGRFSGRQFSNSRSEMNVSTLELGDSALYLCASSLDGGYNEQFFGPGTRLTVL.

CDR3 loop: CASSFRQGREKLFF. Here the CDR3 DNA reads TGTGCCAGCAGTTTTCGGCAGGGTAGAGAAAAACTGTTTTTT. The rearrangement uses TRBV28 and TRBJ1-4, with D possibly matching TRBD1 (5 bases). Between the trimmed V and J ends, which lost 3 bases and 8 bases, there was a span of 13 bases. The V gene's germline CDR1 is MDHEN and CDR2 SYDVKM. This CDR3 has 14 residues.

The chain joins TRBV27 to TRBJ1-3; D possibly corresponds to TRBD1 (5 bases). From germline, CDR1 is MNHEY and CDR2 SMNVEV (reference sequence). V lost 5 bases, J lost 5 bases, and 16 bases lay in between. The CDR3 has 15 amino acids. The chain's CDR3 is CASSLRSGPRNTIYF. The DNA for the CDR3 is TGTGCCAGCAGTCTTAGGTCAGGGCCCCGAAACACCATATATTTT.

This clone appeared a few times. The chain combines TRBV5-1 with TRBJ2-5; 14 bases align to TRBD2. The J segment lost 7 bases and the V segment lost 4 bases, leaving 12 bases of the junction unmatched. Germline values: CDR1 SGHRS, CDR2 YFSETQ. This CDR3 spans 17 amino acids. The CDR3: CASSPTPTSGGGTTQYF. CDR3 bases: TGCGCCAGCAGCCCTACACCGACTAGCGGGGGGGGCACGACCCAGTACTTC.

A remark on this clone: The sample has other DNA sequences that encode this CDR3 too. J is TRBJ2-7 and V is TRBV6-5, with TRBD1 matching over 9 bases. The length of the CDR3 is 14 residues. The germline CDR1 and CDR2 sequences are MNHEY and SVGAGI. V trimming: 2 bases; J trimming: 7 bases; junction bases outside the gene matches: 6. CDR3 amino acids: CASSYKQGAGEQYF. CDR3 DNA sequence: TGTGCCAGCAGTTACAAACAGGGGGCCGGGGAGCAGTACTTC.

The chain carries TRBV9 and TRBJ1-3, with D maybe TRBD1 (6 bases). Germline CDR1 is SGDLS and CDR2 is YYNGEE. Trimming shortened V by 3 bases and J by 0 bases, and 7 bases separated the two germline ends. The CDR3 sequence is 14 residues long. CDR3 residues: CASSARGSGNTIYF. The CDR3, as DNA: TGTGCCAGCAGCGCCAGGGGCTCTGGAAACACCATATATTTT.

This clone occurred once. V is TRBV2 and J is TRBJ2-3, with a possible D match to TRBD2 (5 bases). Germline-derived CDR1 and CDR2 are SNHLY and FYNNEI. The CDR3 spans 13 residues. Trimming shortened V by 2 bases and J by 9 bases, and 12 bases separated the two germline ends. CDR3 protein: CASSEPPRRTQYF. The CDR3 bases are TGTGCCAGCAGTGAACCCCCCCGGAGGACGCAGTATTTT.

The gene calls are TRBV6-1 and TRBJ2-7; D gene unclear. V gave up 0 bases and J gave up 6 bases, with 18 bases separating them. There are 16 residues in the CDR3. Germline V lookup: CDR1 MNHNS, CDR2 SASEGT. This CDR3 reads CASSEAKSVPVLEQYV. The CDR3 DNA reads TGTGCCAGCAGTGAAGCTAAGTCGGTCCCCGTACTCGAGCAGTACGTC.

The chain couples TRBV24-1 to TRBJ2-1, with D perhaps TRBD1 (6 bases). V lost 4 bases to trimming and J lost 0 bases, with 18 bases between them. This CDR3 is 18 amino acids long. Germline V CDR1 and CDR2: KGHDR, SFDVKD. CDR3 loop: CATSDPGHPQSSYNEQFF. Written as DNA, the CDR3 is TGTGCCACCAGTGACCCGGGACACCCACAGAGCTCCTACAATGAGCAGTTCTTC.

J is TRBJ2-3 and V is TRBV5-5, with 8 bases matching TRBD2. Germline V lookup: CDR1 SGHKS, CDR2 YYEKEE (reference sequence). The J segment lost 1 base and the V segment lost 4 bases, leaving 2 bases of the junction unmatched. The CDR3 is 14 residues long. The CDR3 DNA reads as TGTGCCAGCAGCGTGCGGGGGGGCACAGATACGCAGTATTTT. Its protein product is CASSVRGGTDTQYF.

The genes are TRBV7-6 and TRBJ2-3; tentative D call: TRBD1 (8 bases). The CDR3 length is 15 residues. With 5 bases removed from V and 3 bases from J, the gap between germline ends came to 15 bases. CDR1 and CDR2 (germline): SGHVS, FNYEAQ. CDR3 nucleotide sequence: TGTGCCAGCAGCCGAACAGGGGGGGGGACAGATACGCAGTATTTT. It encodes CASSRTGGGTDTQYF.

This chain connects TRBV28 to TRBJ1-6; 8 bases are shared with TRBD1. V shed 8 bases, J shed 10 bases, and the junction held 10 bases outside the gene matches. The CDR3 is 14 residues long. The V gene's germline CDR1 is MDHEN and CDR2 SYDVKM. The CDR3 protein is CASVITGGGSPLHF. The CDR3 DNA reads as TGTGCCAGCGTAATTACAGGGGGTGGGTCACCCCTCCACTTT.

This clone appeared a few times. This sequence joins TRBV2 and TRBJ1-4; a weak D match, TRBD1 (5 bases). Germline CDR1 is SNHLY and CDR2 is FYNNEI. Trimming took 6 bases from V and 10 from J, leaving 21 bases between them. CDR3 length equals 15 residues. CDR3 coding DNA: TGTGCCAGCAGGAGGTCGGAGGGACCGAACGGAAAACTGTTTTTT. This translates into CASRRSEGPNGKLFF.

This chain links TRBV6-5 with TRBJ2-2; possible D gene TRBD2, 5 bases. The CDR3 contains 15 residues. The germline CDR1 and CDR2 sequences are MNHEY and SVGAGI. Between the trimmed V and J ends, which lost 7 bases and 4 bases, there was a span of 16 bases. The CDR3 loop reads CASKPSTFGTGELFF. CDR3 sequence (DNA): TGTGCCAGCAAACCTAGCACGTTTGGCACCGGGGAGCTGTTTTTT.

In nucleotides, the CDR3 is TGTGCCAGCAGACCCGACAGGGGAGGGAATTCACCCCTCCACTTT. It encodes CASRPDRGGNSPLHF. The rearrangement uses TRBV2 and TRBJ1-6, with TRBD1 matching over 8 bases. Looked up from germline, CDR1 is SNHLY and CDR2 is FYNNEI. The CDR3 is 15 amino acids. V shed 6 bases and J 7 bases; nucleotides not matched to a gene: 8.

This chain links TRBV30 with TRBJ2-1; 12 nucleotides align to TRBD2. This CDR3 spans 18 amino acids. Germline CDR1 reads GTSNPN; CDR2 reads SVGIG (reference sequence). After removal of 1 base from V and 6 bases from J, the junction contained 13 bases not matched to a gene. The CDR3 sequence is CAWSGHRKTSGGGNEQFF. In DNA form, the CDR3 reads TGTGCCTGGAGTGGCCACCGAAAGACTAGCGGGGGTGGCAATGAGCAGTTCTTC.

In DNA, the CDR3 is TGCGCCAGCAGCTTGGAGGGGGCGCCCACCGGGGAGCTGTTTTTT. Amino acid sequence: CASSLEGAPTGELFF. The V call is TRBV5-1, the J call TRBJ2-2; 7 bases are shared with TRBD1. The J segment lost 4 bases and the V segment lost 0 bases, leaving 3 bases of the junction unmatched. The CDR3 loop spans 15 amino acids. Germline V gene sequence: CDR1 SGHRS, CDR2 YFSETQ.

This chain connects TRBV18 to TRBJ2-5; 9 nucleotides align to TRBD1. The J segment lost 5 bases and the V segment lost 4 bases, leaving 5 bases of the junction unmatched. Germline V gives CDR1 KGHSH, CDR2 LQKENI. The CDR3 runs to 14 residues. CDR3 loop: CASSLHRGRETQYF. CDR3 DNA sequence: TGTGCCAGCTCACTACACAGGGGGCGTGAGACCCAGTACTTC.